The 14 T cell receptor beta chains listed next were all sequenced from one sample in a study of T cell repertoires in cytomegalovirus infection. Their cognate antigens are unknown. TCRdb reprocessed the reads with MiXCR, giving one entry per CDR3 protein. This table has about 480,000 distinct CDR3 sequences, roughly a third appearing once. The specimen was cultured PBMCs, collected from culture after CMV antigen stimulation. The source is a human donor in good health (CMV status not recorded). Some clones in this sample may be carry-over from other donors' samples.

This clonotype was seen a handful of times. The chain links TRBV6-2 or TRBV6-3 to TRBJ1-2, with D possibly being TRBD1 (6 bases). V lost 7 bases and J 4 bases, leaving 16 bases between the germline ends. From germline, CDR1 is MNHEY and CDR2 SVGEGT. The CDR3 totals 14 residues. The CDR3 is CASIRRGQLYGYTF. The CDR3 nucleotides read TGTGCCAGCATCCGCCGGGGACAACTCTATGGCTACACCTTC.

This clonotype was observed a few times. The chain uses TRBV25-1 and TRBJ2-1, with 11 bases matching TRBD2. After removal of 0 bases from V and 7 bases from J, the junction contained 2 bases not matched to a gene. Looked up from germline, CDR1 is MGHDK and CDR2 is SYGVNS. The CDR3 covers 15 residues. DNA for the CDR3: TGTGCCAGCAGTGAATATAGCGGGAGGGGTAATGAGCAGTTCTTC. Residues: CASSEYSGRGNEQFF.

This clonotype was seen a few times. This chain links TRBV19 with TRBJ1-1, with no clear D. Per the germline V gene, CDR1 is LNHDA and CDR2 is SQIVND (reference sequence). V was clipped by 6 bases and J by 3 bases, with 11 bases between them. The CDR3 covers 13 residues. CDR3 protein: CASRDERDTEAFF. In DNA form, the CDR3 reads TGTGCCAGTAGAGATGAAAGAGACACTGAAGCTTTCTTT. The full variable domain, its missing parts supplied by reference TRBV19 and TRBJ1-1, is DGGITQSPKYLFRKEGQNVTLSCEQNLNHDAMYWYRQDPGQGLRLIYYSQIVNDFQKGDIAEGYSVSREKKESFPLTVTSAQKNPTAFYLCASRDERDTEAFFGQGTRLTVV.

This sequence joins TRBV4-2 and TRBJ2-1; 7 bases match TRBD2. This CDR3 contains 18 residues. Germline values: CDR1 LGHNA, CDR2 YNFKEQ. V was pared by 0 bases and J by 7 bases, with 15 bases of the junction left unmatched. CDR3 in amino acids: CASSQEFGAAGAPNEQFF. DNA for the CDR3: TGTGCCAGCAGCCAAGAATTTGGGGCGGCGGGAGCCCCAAATGAGCAGTTCTTC.

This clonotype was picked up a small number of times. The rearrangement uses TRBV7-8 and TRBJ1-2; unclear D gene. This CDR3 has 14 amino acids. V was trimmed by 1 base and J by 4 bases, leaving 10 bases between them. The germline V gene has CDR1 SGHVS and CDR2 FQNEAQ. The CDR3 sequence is CASSLESGGYGYTF. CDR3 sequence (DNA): TGTGCCAGCAGCTTAGAAAGCGGCGGCTATGGCTACACCTTC.

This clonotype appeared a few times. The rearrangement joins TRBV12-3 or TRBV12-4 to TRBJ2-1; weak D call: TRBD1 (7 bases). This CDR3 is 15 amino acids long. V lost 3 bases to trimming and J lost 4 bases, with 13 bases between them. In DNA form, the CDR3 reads TGTGCCAGCAGTTTGGAGTCAGGGGGGTACAATGAGCAGTTCTTC. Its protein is CASSLESGGYNEQFF.

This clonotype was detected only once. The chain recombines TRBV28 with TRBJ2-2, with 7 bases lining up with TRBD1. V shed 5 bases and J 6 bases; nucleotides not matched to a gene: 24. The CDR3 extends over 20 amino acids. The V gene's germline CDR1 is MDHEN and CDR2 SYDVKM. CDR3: CASSLPDRERLEPPPGELFF. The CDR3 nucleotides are TGTGCCAGCAGTCTACCAGACAGGGAAAGGCTCGAACCCCCCCCCGGGGAGCTGTTTTTT.

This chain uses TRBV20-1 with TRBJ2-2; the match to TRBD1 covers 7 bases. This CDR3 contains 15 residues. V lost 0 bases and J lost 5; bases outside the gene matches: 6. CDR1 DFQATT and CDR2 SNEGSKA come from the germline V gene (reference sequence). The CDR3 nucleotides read TGCAGTGCTAGAGAAGACAGGGCAGGGACCGGGGAGCTGTTTTTT. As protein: CSAREDRAGTGELFF.

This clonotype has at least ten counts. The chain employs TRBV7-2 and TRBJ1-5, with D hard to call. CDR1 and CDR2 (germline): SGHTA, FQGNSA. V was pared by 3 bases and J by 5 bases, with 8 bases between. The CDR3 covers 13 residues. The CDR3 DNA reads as TGTGCCAGCAGCTTTGGGTTTGATCAGCCCCAGCATTTT. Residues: CASSFGFDQPQHF.

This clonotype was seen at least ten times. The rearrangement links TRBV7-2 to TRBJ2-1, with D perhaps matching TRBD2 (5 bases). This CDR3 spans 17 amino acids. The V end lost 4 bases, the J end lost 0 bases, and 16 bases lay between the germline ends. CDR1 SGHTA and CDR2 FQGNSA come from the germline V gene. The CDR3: CASSSPPGTSSYNEQFF. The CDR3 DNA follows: TGTGCCAGCAGCTCCCCCCCGGGAACTAGCTCCTACAATGAGCAGTTCTTC.

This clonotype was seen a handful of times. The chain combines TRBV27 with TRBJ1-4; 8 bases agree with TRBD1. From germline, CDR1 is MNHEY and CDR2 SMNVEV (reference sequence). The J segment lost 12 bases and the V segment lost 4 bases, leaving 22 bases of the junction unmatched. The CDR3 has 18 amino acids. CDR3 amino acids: CASSSEWGVRGPGVELFF. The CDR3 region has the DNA TGTGCCAGCAGTTCCGAGTGGGGAGTCAGGGGGCCCGGGGTTGAACTGTTTTTT.

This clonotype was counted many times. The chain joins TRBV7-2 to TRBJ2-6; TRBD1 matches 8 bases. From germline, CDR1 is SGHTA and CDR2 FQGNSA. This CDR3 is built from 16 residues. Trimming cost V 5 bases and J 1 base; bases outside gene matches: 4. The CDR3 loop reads CASSPRTGSGANVLTF. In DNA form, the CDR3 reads TGTGCCAGCAGCCCTCGGACAGGGTCTGGGGCCAACGTCCTGACTTTC.

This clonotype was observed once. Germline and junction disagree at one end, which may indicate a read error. The CDR3 spells CSVETSWPGVLF. The CDR3, as DNA: TGCAGCGTTGAAACATCTTGGCCCGGGGTCCTCTTC. The chain joins TRBV29-1 to TRBJ1-2, with D unresolved. CDR1 and CDR2 from the germline V gene are SQVTM and ANQGSEA. The CDR3 is 12 residues long.

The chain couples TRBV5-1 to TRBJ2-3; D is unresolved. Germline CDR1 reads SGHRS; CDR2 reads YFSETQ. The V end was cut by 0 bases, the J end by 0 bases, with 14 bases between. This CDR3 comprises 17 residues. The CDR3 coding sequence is TGCGCCAGCAGCTTGGGGGCGGTCGGCACCAGCACAGATACGCAGTATTTT. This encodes CASSLGAVGTSTDTQYF. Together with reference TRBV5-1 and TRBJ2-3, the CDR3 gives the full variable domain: KAGVTQTPRYLIKTRGQQVTLSCSPISGHRSVSWYQQTPGQGLQFLFEYFSETQRNKGNFPGRFSGRQFSNSRSEMNVSTLELGDSALYLCASSLGAVGTSTDTQYFGPGTRLTVL.